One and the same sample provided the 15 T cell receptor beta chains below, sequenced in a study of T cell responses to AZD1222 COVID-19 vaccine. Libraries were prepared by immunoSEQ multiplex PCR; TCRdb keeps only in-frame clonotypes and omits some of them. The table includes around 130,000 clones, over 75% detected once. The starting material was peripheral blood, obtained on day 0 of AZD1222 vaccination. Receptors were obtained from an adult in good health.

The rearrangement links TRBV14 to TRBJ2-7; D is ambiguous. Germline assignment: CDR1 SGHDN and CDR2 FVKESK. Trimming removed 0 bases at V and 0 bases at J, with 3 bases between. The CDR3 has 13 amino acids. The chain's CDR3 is CASSQDISYEQYF. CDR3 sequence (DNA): TGTGCCAGCAGCCAAGATATCTCCTACGAGCAGTACTTC. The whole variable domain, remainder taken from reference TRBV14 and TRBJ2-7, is EAGVTQFPSHSVIEKGQTVTLRCDPISGHDNLYWYRRVMGKEIKFLLHFVKESKQDESGMPNNRFLAERTGGTYSTLKVQPAELEDSGVYFCASSQDISYEQYFGPGTRLTVT.

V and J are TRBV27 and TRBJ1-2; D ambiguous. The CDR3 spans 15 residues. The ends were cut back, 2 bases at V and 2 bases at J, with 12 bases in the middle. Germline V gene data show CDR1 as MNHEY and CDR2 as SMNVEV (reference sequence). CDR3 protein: CASSLMGEGNYGYTF. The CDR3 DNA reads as TGTGCCAGCAGTTTAATGGGAGAAGGAAACTATGGCTACACCTTC.

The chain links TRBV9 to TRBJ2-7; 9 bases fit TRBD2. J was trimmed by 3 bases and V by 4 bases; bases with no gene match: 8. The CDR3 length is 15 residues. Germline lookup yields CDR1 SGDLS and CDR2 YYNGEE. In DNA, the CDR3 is TGTGCCAGCAGCATTAGCGGGAGCATGTTCTACGAGCAGTACTTC. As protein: CASSISGSMFYEQYF.

CDR3 DNA sequence: TGTGCCAGCTCACCAACGACCCAAGGTGGCTATGGCTACACCTTC. Amino acids: CASSPTTQGGYGYTF. V usage is TRBV18 and J usage is TRBJ1-2; D is undetermined. Germline V gene sequence: CDR1 KGHSH, CDR2 LQKENI. CDR3 length equals 15 residues. V lost 2 bases to trimming and J lost 4 bases, with 14 bases between them.

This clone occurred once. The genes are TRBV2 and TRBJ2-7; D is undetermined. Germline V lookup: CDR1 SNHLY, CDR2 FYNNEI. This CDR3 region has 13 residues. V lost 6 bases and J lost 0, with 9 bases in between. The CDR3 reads CASRPTTSYEQYF. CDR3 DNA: TGTGCCAGCAGACCCACGACCTCCTACGAGCAGTACTTC.

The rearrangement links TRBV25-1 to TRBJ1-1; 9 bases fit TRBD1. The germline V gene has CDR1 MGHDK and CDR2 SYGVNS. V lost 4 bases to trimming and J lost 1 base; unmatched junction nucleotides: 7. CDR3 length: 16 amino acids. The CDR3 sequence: CASSAHRGRGNTEAFF. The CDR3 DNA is TGTGCCAGCAGTGCCCACAGGGGGCGAGGGAACACTGAAGCTTTCTTT.

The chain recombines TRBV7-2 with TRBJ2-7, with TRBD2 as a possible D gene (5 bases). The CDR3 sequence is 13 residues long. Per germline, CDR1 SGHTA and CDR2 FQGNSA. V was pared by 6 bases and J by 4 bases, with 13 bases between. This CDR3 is CASREGSRYEQYF. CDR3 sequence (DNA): TGTGCCAGCAGAGAGGGTAGCAGGTACGAGCAGTACTTC.

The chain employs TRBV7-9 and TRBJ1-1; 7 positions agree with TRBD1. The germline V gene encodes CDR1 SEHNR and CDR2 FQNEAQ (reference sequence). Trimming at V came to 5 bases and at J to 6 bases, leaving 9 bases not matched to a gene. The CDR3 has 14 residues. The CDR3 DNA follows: TGTGCCAGCAGCCTCTCAGGGGGAAGAGCTGAAGCTTTCTTT. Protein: CASSLSGGRAEAFF.

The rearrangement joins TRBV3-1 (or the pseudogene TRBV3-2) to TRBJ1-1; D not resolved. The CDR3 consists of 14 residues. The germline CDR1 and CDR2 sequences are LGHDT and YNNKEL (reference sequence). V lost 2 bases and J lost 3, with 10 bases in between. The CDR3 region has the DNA TGTGCCAGCAGCCAACTTGGGGTGGACACTGAAGCTTTCTTT. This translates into CASSQLGVDTEAFF.

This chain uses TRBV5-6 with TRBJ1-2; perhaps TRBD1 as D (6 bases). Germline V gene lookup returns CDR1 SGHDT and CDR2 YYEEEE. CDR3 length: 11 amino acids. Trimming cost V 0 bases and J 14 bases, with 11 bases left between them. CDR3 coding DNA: TGTGCCAGCAGCTTGGCGGGACAAAAGACCTTC. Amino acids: CASSLAGQKTF.

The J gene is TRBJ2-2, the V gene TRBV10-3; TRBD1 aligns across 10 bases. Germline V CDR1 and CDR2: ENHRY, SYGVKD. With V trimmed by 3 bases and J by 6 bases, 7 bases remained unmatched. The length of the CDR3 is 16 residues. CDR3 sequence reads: CAISEGTGDHAGELFF. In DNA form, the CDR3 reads TGTGCCATCAGTGAAGGGACAGGGGACCACGCCGGGGAGCTGTTTTTT.

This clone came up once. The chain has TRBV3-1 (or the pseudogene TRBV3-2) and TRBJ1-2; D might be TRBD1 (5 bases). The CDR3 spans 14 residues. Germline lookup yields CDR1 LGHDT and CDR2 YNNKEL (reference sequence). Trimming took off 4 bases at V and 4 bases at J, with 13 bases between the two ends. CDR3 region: CASSRRDWGYGYTF. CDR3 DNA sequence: TGTGCCAGCAGCCGCAGGGATTGGGGCTATGGCTACACCTTC.

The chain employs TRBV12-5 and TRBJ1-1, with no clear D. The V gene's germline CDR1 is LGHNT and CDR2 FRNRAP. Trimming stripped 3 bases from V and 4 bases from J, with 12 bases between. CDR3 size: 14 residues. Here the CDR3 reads CASGLFYLLTEAFF. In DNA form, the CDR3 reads TGTGCTAGTGGTTTATTCTACCTCCTCACTGAAGCTTTCTTT. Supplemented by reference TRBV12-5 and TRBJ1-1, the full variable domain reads DARVTQTPRHKVTEMGQEVTMRCQPILGHNTVFWYRQTMMQGLELLAYFRNRAPLDDSGMPKDRFSAEMPDATLATLKIQPSEPRDSAVYFCASGLFYLLTEAFFGQGTRLTVV.

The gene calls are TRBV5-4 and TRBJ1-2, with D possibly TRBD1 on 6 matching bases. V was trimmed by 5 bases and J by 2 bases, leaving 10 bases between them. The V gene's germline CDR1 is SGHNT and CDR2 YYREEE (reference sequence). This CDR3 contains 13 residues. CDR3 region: CASSLDRNYGYTF. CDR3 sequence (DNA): TGTGCCAGCAGTCTCGACAGGAACTATGGCTACACCTTC.

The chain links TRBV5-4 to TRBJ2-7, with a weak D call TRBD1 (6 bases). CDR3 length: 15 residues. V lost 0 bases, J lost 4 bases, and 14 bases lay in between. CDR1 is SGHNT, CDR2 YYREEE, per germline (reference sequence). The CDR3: CASSLGGGQQYEQYF. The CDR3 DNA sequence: TGTGCCAGCAGCTTGGGTGGGGGACAACAGTACGAGCAGTACTTC. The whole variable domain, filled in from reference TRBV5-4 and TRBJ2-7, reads ETGVTQSPTHLIKTRGQQVTLRCSSQSGHNTVSWYQQALGQGPQFIFQYYREEENGRGNFPPRFSGLQFPNYSSELNVNALELDDSALYLCASSLGGGQQYEQYFGPGTRLTVT.